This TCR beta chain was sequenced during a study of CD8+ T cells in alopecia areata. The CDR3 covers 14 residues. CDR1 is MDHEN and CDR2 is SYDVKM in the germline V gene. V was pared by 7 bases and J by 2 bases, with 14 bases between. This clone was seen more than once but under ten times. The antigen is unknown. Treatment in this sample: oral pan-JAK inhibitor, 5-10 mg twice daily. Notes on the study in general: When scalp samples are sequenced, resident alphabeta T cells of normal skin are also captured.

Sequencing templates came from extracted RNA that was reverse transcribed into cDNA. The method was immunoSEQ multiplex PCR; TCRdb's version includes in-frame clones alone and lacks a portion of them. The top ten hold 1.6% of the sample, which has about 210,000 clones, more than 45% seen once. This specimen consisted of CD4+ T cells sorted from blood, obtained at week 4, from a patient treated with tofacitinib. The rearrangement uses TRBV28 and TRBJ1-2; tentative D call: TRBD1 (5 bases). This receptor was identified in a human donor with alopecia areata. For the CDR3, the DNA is TGTGCCAGCAACCCCTCGGGACGGAACTATGGCTACACCTTC. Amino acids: CASNPSGRNYGYTF.